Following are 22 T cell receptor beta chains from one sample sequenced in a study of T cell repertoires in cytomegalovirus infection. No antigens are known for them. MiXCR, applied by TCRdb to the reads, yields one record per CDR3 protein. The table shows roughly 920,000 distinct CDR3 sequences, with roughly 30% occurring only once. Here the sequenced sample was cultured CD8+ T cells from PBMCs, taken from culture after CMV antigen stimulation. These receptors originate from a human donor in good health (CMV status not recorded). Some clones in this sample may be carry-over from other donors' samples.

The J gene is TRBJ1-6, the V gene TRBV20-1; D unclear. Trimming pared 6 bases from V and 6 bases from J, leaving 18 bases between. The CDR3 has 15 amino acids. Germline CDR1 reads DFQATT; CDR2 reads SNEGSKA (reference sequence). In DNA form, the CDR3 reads TGCAGTGCCATATCGGTGAGGGCTCCTAATTCACCCCTCCACTTT. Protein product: CSAISVRAPNSPLHF.

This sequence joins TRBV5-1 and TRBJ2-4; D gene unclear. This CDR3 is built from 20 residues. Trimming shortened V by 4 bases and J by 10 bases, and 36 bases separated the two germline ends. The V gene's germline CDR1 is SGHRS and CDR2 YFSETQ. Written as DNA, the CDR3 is TGCGCCAGCAGCCGATCCTTAACCCAGGCATTCGCTGGGAAATCTCCTATTCAGTACTTC. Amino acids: CASSRSLTQAFAGKSPIQYF.

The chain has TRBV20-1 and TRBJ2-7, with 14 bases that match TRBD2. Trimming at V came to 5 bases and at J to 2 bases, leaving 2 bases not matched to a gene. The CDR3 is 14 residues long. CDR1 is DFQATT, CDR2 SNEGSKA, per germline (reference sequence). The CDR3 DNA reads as TGCAGTGCTGGGACTAGCGGGAGACCCTACGAGCAGTACGTC. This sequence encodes CSAGTSGRPYEQYV.

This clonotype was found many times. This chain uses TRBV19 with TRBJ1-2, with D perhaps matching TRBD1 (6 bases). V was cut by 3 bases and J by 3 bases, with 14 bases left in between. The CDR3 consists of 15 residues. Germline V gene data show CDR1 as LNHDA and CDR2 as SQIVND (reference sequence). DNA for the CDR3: TGTGCCAGTAGTATCGGACAGCTCCTTCACTATGGCTACACCTTC. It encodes CASSIGQLLHYGYTF. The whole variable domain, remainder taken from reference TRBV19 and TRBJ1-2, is DGGITQSPKYLFRKEGQNVTLSCEQNLNHDAMYWYRQDPGQGLRLIYYSQIVNDFQKGDIAEGYSVSREKKESFPLTVTSAQKNPTAFYLCASSIGQLLHYGYTFGSGTRLTVV.

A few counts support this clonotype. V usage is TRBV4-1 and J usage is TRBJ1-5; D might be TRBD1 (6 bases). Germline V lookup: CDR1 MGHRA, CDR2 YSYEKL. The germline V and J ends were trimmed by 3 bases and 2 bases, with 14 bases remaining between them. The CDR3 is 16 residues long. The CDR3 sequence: CASSQTTGFGNQPQHF. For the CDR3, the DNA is TGCGCCAGCAGCCAGACGACAGGTTTTGGCAATCAGCCCCAGCATTTT.

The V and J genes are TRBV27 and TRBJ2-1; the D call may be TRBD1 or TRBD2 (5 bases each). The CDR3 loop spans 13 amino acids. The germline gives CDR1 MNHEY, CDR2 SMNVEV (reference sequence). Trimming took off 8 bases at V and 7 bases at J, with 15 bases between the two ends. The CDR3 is CASRMGTQNEQFF. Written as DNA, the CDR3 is TGTGCCAGCCGAATGGGGACCCAAAATGAGCAGTTCTTC.

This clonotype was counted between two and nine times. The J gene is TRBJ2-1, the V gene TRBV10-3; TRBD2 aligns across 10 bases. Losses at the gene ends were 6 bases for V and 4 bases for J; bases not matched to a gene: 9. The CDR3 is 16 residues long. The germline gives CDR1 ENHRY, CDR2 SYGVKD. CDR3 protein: CAISGFTSGEYNEQFF. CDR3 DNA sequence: TGTGCCATCAGCGGCTTTACTAGCGGGGAGTACAATGAGCAGTTCTTC.

CDR3 sequence (DNA): TGTGCCAGCAGTTTCGGGACAGCCCCTAATGAGCAGTTCTTC. Translation gives CASSFGTAPNEQFF. The chain employs TRBV6-5 and TRBJ2-1; 7 bases are shared with TRBD1. The V gene's germline CDR1 is MNHEY and CDR2 SVGAGI. CDR3 length: 14 residues. Germline trimming cut 4 bases from V and 7 bases from J; bases unmatched to any gene: 7.

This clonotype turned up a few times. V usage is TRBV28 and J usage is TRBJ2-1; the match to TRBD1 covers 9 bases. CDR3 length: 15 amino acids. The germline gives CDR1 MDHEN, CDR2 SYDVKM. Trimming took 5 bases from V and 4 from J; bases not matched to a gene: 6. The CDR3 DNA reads TGTGCCAGCAGTCCAGACAGGGGGTTTTACAATGAGCAGTTCTTC. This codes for CASSPDRGFYNEQFF.

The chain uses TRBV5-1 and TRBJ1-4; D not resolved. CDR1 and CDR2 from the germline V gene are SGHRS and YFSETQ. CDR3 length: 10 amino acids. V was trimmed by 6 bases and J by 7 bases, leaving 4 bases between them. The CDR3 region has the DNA TGCGCCAGCAAAGGTGAAAAACTGTTTTTT. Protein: CASKGEKLFF.

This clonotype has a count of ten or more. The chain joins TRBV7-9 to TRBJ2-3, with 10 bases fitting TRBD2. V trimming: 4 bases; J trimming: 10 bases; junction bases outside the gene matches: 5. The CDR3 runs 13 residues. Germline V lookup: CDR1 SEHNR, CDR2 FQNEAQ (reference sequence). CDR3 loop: CASSSPGTSAQYF. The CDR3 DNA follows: TGTGCCAGCAGCTCACCCGGGACTAGCGCGCAGTATTTT.

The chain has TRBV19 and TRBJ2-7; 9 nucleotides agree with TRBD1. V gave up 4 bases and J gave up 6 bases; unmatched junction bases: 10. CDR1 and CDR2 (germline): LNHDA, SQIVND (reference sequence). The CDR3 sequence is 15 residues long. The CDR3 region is CASSTAGTGFSEQYF. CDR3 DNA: TGTGCCAGTAGTACCGCCGGGACAGGGTTCAGCGAGCAGTACTTC.

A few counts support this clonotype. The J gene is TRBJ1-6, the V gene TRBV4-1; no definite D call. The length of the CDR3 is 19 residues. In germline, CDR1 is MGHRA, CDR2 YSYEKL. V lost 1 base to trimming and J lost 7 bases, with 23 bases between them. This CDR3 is CASSQGFPAHFTGNSPLHF. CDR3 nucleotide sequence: TGCGCCAGCAGCCAAGGTTTCCCGGCTCATTTCACGGGAAATTCACCCCTCCACTTT.

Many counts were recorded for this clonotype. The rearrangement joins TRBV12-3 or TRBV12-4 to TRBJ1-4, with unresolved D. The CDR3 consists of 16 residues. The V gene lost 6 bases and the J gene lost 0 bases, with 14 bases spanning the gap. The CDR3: CASSSARGATNEKLFF. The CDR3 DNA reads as TGTGCCAGCAGCTCAGCCCGAGGCGCAACTAATGAAAAACTGTTTTTT.

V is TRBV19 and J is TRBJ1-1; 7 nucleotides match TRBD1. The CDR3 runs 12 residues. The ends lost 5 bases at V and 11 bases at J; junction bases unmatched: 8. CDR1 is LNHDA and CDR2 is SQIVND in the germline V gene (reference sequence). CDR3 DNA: TGTGCCAGTAGTGCGCCGGACAGGAGGGCTTTCTTT. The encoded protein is CASSAPDRRAFF.

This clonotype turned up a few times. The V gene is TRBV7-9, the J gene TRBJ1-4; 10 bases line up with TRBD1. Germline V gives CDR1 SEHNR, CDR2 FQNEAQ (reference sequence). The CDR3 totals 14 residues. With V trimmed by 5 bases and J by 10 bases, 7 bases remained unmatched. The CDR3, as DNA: TGTGCCAGCAGCCCCCCCCGGGACAGGGGAAAACTGTTTTTT. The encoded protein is CASSPPRDRGKLFF.

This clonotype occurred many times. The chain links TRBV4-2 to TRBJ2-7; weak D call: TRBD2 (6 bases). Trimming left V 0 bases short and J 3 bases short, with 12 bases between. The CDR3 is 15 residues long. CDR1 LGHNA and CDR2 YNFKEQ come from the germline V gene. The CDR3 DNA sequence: TGTGCCAGCAGCCAAGATCTAAGGACTAACTACGAGCAGTACTTC. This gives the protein CASSQDLRTNYEQYF.

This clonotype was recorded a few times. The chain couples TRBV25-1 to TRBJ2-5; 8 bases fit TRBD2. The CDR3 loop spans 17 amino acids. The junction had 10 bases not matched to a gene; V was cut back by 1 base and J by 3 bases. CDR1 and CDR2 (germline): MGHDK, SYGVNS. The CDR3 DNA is TGTGCCAGCAGTGAATTCGCGGGGGGTCTATACGAAGAGACCCAGTACTTC. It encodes CASSEFAGGLYEETQYF. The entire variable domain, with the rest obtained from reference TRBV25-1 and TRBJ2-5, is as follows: EADIYQTPRYLVIGTGKKITLECSQTMGHDKMYWYQQDPGMELHLIHYSYGVNSTEKGDLSSESTVSRIRTEHFPLTLESARPSHTSQYLCASSEFAGGLYEETQYFGPGTRLLVL.

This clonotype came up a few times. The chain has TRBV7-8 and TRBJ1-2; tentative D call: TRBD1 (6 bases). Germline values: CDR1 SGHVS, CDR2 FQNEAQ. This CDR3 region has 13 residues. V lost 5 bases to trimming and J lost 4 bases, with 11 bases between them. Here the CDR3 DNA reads TGTGCCAGCAGCCGACAGGACCGCTATGGCTACACCTTC. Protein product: CASSRQDRYGYTF. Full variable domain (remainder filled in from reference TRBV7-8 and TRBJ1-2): GAGVSQSPRYKVAKRGQDVALRCDPISGHVSLFWYQQALGQGPEFLTYFQNEAQLDKSGLPSDRFFAERPEGSVSTLKIQRTQQEDSAVYLCASSRQDRYGYTFGSGTRLTVV.

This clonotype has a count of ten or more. CDR3 nucleotide sequence: TGTGCCAGCAGCCCCTTAGCGGGAACCTACGAGCAGTACGTC. It specifies CASSPLAGTYEQYV. The J gene is TRBJ2-7, the V gene TRBV6-2 or TRBV6-3; 8 bases fit TRBD2. V dropped 6 bases and J dropped 2; count of bases not matched to a gene: 6. CDR3 length equals 14 residues. Germline assignment: CDR1 MNHEY and CDR2 SVGEGT.

CDR3 coding DNA: TGTGCCAGCACCTCCTATTGGGGGACAGGCGAAGAGACCCAGTACTTC. This translates into CASTSYWGTGEETQYF. The V gene is TRBV6-2 or TRBV6-3, the J gene TRBJ2-5, with 8 nucleotides matching TRBD1. The junction had 13 bases not matched to a gene; V was cut back by 7 bases and J by 3 bases. CDR1 is MNHEY and CDR2 is SVGEGT in the germline V gene. This CDR3 has 16 amino acids.

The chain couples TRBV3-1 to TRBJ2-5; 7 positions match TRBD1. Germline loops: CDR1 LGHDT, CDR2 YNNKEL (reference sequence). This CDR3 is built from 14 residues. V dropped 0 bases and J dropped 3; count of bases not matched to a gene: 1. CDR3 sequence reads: CASSQEDREETQYF. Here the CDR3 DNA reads TGTGCCAGCAGCCAAGAAGACAGGGAAGAGACCCAGTACTTC.